This T cell receptor (beta chain) was captured by sequencing in a study of T-cell reconstitution after alpha-beta-depleted transplantation in children. A TCRbeta library incorporating unique molecular identifiers was prepared. TCRdb processed the PCR reads anew with MiXCR; each CDR3 protein has one entry. The sample consists of 90,000 to 130,000 distinct CDR3 sequences, under 13% of them appearing once. Notes on this clonotype: Its antigen remains unknown.

Per the germline V gene, CDR1 is LGHDT and CDR2 is YNNKEL (reference sequence). The CDR3 consists of 15 residues. Trimming cost V 4 bases and J 8 bases; bases outside gene matches: 4. Study-level findings and limits: From newly produced T cells came most of the T-cell counts and diversity one year after transplant. TCRbeta diversity was high at day 60 in some patients (a result of surviving recipient T cells and thymic progenitors). Several hundred expanded graft clones reportedly supplied alpha-beta T cells about two months after transplant.

This receptor was taken from a boy under 10 years old with acute lymphoblastic leukemia, due to receive a stem cell transplant. The V call is TRBV3-1, the J call TRBJ2-1, with 14 bases aligning to TRBD2. Sequenced material: PBMCs, taken before TCRalphabeta/CD19-depleted stem cell transplant. The CDR3 bases are TGTGCCAGCAGCCCGGGACTAGCGGGAGTCTATGAGCAGTTCTTC. It encodes CASSPGLAGVYEQFF.